These 29 T cell receptor beta chains were all obtained from the same sample, sequenced in a study of cytomegalovirus exposure and HLA in healthy donors. A multiplex PCR was run with 60 Vbeta primers and 13 Jbeta primers. TCRdb's copy holds only in-frame clones and misses some; the assay was immunoSEQ multiplex PCR. Of approximately 140,000 clones listed, approximately 83% are singletons. The material sequenced was PBMCs. All receptors derive from a man aged 35-49 years in good health and CMV-seropositive.

DNA of the CDR3: TGTGCCAGCAGCCGGTCCGCTACTAGCTTTTTATCGGATACGCAGTATTTT. This translates into CASSRSATSFLSDTQYF. V and J are TRBV9 and TRBJ2-3, with D possibly being TRBD2 (6 bases). Germline V gives CDR1 SGDLS, CDR2 YYNGEE. V lost 4 bases and J lost 6, with 24 bases in between. The CDR3 has 17 residues.

The sample holds one count of this clone. V gene TRBV19 combines with J gene TRBJ1-1; D remains unclear. This CDR3 has 14 amino acids. Germline V gives CDR1 LNHDA, CDR2 SQIVND (reference sequence). Trimming removed 6 bases at V and 0 bases at J, with 11 bases between. DNA for the CDR3: TGTGCCAGTAGGGCGGGCAGAATGAACACTGAAGCTTTCTTT. Protein sequence: CASRAGRMNTEAFF. The full variable domain, its missing parts supplied by reference TRBV19 and TRBJ1-1, is DGGITQSPKYLFRKEGQNVTLSCEQNLNHDAMYWYRQDPGQGLRLIYYSQIVNDFQKGDIAEGYSVSREKKESFPLTVTSAQKNPTAFYLCASRAGRMNTEAFFGQGTRLTVV.

This chain uses TRBV9 with TRBJ1-2; D is undetermined. Germline CDR1 reads SGDLS; CDR2 reads YYNGEE. The CDR3 runs to 10 residues. The ends were cut back, 3 bases at V and 7 bases at J, with 4 bases in the middle. The CDR3 nucleotides read TGTGCCAGCAGCGGGGCTGGCTACACCTTC. Amino acids: CASSGAGYTF.

The rearrangement uses TRBV2 and TRBJ2-1, with TRBD2 matching 10 bases. CDR3 length: 15 amino acids. Germline V gene data show CDR1 as SNHLY and CDR2 as FYNNEI. With 6 bases clipped from V and 1 base from J, the junction kept 3 bases outside the gene matches. Written as DNA, the CDR3 is TGTGCCAGCAGCGTAGCGGGAGGATCCTACAATGAGCAGTTCTTC. Translation: CASSVAGGSYNEQFF. Drawing the rest from reference TRBV2 and TRBJ2-1, the complete variable domain is EPEVTQTPSHQVTQMGQEVILRCVPISNHLYFYWYRQILGQKVEFLVSFYNNEISEKSEIFDDQFSVERPDGSNFTLKIRSTKLEDSAMYFCASSVAGGSYNEQFFGPGTRLTVL.

The CDR3, as DNA: TGTGCCTGGAGCCGGACATTACCCCAAGAGACCCAGTACTTC. It specifies CAWSRTLPQETQYF. The V call is TRBV30, the J call TRBJ2-5, with D possibly matching TRBD1 (5 bases). Trimming took off 3 bases at V and 1 base at J, with 12 bases between the two ends. Germline V gene lookup returns CDR1 GTSNPN and CDR2 SVGIG (reference sequence). There are 14 residues in the CDR3.

The J gene is TRBJ1-1, the V gene TRBV9; no clear D gene. CDR3 length: 14 residues. V shed 0 bases and J shed 5 bases, with 11 bases lying between them. CDR1 and CDR2 from the germline V gene are SGDLS and YYNGEE. Here the CDR3 DNA reads TGTGCCAGCAGCGTAGGCAGACTAGGGACTGAAGCTTTCTTT. It is translated as CASSVGRLGTEAFF.

The chain carries TRBV7-9 and TRBJ2-7; TRBD1 aligns across 9 bases. Germline CDR1 SEHNR, CDR2 FQNEAQ (reference sequence). The CDR3 is made up of 15 amino acids. The junction had 9 bases not matched to a gene; V was cut back by 5 bases and J by 4 bases. CDR3 residues: CASSNPRDRAYEQYF. In DNA form, the CDR3 reads TGTGCCAGCAGCAACCCCCGGGACAGGGCATACGAGCAGTACTTC.

This rearrangement joins TRBV2 to TRBJ2-4; D possibly corresponds to TRBD2 (5 bases). There are 12 residues in the CDR3. Germline loops: CDR1 SNHLY, CDR2 FYNNEI. Trimming stripped 6 bases from V and 8 bases from J, with 11 bases between. In nucleotides, the CDR3 is TGTGCCAGCAGACTAGGACCGGACATTCAGTACTTC. This codes for CASRLGPDIQYF.

The chain carries TRBV11-2 and TRBJ2-2; TRBD1 matches 9 bases. Germline V CDR1 and CDR2: SGHAT, FQNNGV. The junction had 5 bases not matched to a gene; V was cut back by 5 bases and J by 4 bases. The CDR3 contains 15 residues. The CDR3 nucleotides read TGTGCCAGCAGCACCGGACAGGGGCCCACCGGGGAGCTGTTTTTT. It encodes CASSTGQGPTGELFF.

The chain joins TRBV30 to TRBJ2-2; TRBD1 matches 8 bases. This CDR3 contains 12 residues. CDR1 is GTSNPN and CDR2 is SVGIG in the germline V gene (reference sequence). V lost 3 bases, J lost 15 bases, and 9 bases stayed unmatched. The CDR3 spells CAWSIDRGRVFF. CDR3 DNA sequence: TGTGCCTGGAGCATAGACAGGGGTAGGGTGTTTTTT. Full variable domain (outside the CDR3, taken from reference TRBV30 and TRBJ2-2): SQTIHQWPATLVQPVGSPLSLECTVEGTSNPNLYWYRQAAGRGLQLLFYSVGIGQISSEVPQNLSASRPQDRQFILSSKKLLLSDSGFYLCAWSIDRGRVFFGEGSRLTVL.

This rearrangement joins TRBV9 to TRBJ2-3; D is uncertain. The CDR3 loop spans 14 amino acids. Trimming left V 0 bases short and J 4 bases short, with 9 bases between. Per the germline V gene, CDR1 is SGDLS and CDR2 is YYNGEE. This chain's CDR3 is CASSVVGQADTQYF. CDR3 nucleotide sequence: TGTGCCAGCAGCGTAGTGGGTCAGGCAGATACGCAGTATTTT.

The chain combines TRBV25-1 with TRBJ2-6; D is perhaps TRBD1 (5 bases). The V end was cut by 6 bases, the J end by 2 bases, with 14 bases between. CDR1 and CDR2 from the germline V gene are MGHDK and SYGVNS. The CDR3 is made up of 16 amino acids. The CDR3 is CASRPVPRAGANVLTF. CDR3 nucleotide sequence: TGTGCCAGCAGGCCCGTGCCCAGGGCTGGGGCCAACGTCCTGACTTTC.

V gene TRBV21-1 combines with J gene TRBJ2-1; whether TRBD2, the table's D call, matches the DNA was not checked. TRBV21-1 has pseudogene status. This CDR3 is 18 amino acids long. The chain's CDR3 is CASSFFPLAGPCGDEQFF. The DNA for the CDR3 is TGTGCCAGCAGCTTTTTCCCACTAGCGGGGCCTTGTGGCGATGAGCAGTTCTTC.

The rearrangement joins TRBV10-3 to TRBJ1-2; TRBD1 agrees at 7 bases. Per germline, CDR1 ENHRY and CDR2 SYGVKD. The CDR3 is 13 residues long. J lost 8 bases, V lost 7 bases, and 10 bases had no gene match. The CDR3 spells CAITPGQDRGYTF. Here the CDR3 DNA reads TGTGCCATCACCCCCGGACAGGATCGCGGCTACACCTTC.

The V gene is TRBV2, the J gene TRBJ2-3, with TRBD2 identical over 12 bases. Germline V lookup: CDR1 SNHLY, CDR2 FYNNEI. The CDR3 consists of 16 residues. Germline trimming cut 5 bases from V and 2 bases from J; bases unmatched to any gene: 5. The CDR3 region has the DNA TGTGCCAGCAGTACTGGACTAGCGGGGACCACAGATACGCAGTATTTT. Amino acid sequence: CASSTGLAGTTDTQYF.

The rearrangement uses TRBV7-2 and TRBJ1-2; D is possibly TRBD1 (6 bases). The CDR3 covers 16 residues. Between the trimmed V and J ends, which lost 5 bases and 1 base, there was a span of 17 bases. From germline, CDR1 is SGHTA and CDR2 FQGNSA. The CDR3: CASSEPGLGGNYGYTF. As DNA, the CDR3 is TGTGCCAGCAGCGAGCCCGGGCTAGGGGGTAACTATGGCTACACCTTC.

There are a few counts of this clone. V gene TRBV29-1 combines with J gene TRBJ2-1, with 10 bases lining up with TRBD2. This CDR3 is 17 amino acids long. Germline lookup yields CDR1 SQVTM and CDR2 ANQGSEA. V shed 4 bases, J shed 12 bases, and the junction held 21 bases outside the gene matches. CDR3 bases: TGCAGCGTTGTACACCCCGGGAATAGCGGGAGGTCGGTTGCGCAGTTCTTC. This translates into CSVVHPGNSGRSVAQFF.

The chain couples TRBV7-9 to TRBJ2-7; 7 nucleotides match TRBD2. The V gene's germline CDR1 is SEHNR and CDR2 FQNEAQ (reference sequence). J gave up 1 base and V 7 bases, and 4 bases lay outside the gene matches. The CDR3 loop spans 13 amino acids. The CDR3 here is CASTGRGSYEQYF. The CDR3 DNA is TGTGCCAGCACGGGGAGGGGATCCTACGAGCAGTACTTC.

V gene TRBV10-3 combines with J gene TRBJ1-1; 7 positions agree with TRBD1. Germline-derived CDR1 and CDR2 are ENHRY and SYGVKD. V lost 8 bases, J lost 1 base, and 7 bases stayed unmatched. The CDR3 has 14 amino acids. CDR3 DNA sequence: TGTGCCATCTGGCCAGGGGGTCCGAACACTGAAGCTTTCTTT. It yields the protein CAIWPGGPNTEAFF.

The chain employs TRBV5-4 and TRBJ1-2; 10 bases agree with TRBD1. Germline values: CDR1 SGHNT, CDR2 YYREEE (reference sequence). The CDR3 has 16 amino acids. J gave up 2 bases and V 2 bases, and 6 bases lay outside the gene matches. CDR3 coding DNA: TGTGCCAGCAGCTTAGGGCCGGGACAGGGGAACTATGGCTACACCTTC. Translation: CASSLGPGQGNYGYTF.

The rearrangement joins TRBV5-8 to TRBJ2-5; 10 nucleotides agree with TRBD1. Germline CDR1 SGHTS, CDR2 YDEGEE. V trimming: 4 bases; J trimming: 3 bases; junction bases outside the gene matches: 6. The CDR3 loop spans 15 amino acids. The CDR3 nucleotides read TGTGCCAGCAGCGCGACAGGGGGCTCCGAAGAGACCCAGTACTTC. Protein product: CASSATGGSEETQYF.

The chain joins TRBV11-2 to TRBJ2-7; D is unclear. CDR1 is SGHAT, CDR2 FQNNGV, per germline. This CDR3 is built from 13 residues. V was clipped by 1 base and J by 4 bases, with 8 bases between them. In DNA, the CDR3 is TGTGCCAGCAGCTTAGGACAACTGTACGAGCAGTACTTC. As protein: CASSLGQLYEQYF.

This sequence joins TRBV27 and TRBJ1-6, with unresolved D. The CDR3 totals 13 residues. Trimming removed 3 bases at V and 8 bases at J, with 8 bases between. Germline V gene sequence: CDR1 MNHEY, CDR2 SMNVEV (reference sequence). In nucleotides, the CDR3 is TGTGCCAGCAGTTTCCAGGAGGATTCACCCCTCCACTTT. This encodes CASSFQEDSPLHF.

The CDR3 reads CASSLKVAGVRETQYF. CDR3 in DNA: TGTGCCAGCAGCTTAAAGGTTGCGGGAGTGAGGGAGACCCAGTACTTC. The chain links TRBV7-9 to TRBJ2-5, with 7 bases aligning to TRBD2. CDR3 length: 16 residues. Germline CDR1 and CDR2: SEHNR and FQNEAQ (reference sequence). Trimming took 2 bases from V and 5 from J; bases not matched to a gene: 11.

V is TRBV7-2 and J is TRBJ1-5, with 10 nucleotides matching TRBD1. The CDR3 loop spans 15 amino acids. With V trimmed by 1 base and J by 6 bases, 3 bases remained unmatched. The germline V gene encodes CDR1 SGHTA and CDR2 FQGNSA. CDR3 in amino acids: CASSLGGQGFQPQHF. The CDR3 nucleotides are TGTGCCAGCAGCTTAGGGGGACAGGGGTTTCAGCCCCAGCATTTT. The whole variable domain, remainder taken from reference TRBV7-2 and TRBJ1-5, is GAGVSQSPSNKVTEKGKDVELRCDPISGHTALYWYRQSLGQGLEFLIYFQGNSAPDKSGLPSDRFSAERTGGSVSTLTIQRTQQEDSAVYLCASSLGGQGFQPQHFGDGTRLSIL.

This chain links TRBV5-1 with TRBJ2-7; D remains ambiguous. V shed 4 bases and J shed 7 bases, with 15 bases lying between them. The CDR3 is made up of 13 amino acids. The germline V gene has CDR1 SGHRS and CDR2 YFSETQ. The CDR3 here is CASSPLTAQEQYF. As DNA, the CDR3 is TGCGCCAGCAGCCCCCTCACGGCACAGGAGCAGTACTTC.

The CDR3 here is CASSQTVRDTEAFF. The CDR3, as DNA: TGTGCCAGCAGCCAGACCGTTCGGGACACTGAAGCTTTCTTT. This rearrangement joins TRBV7-8 to TRBJ1-1; no clear D. V lost 5 bases, J lost 3 bases, and 13 bases lay in between. The CDR3 spans 14 residues. The germline V gene encodes CDR1 SGHVS and CDR2 FQNEAQ. Full variable domain (missing parts from reference TRBV7-8 and TRBJ1-1): GAGVSQSPRYKVAKRGQDVALRCDPISGHVSLFWYQQALGQGPEFLTYFQNEAQLDKSGLPSDRFFAERPEGSVSTLKIQRTQQEDSAVYLCASSQTVRDTEAFFGQGTRLTVV.

The CDR3 protein is CASSLVQSGEQFF. The CDR3 nucleotides are TGTGCCAGCAGCTTAGTCCAGTCTGGTGAGCAGTTCTTC. The V and J genes are TRBV11-3 and TRBJ2-1; D gene unclear. The CDR3 runs 13 residues. The ends were cut back, 1 base at V and 9 bases at J, with 10 bases in the middle. Germline CDR1 and CDR2: SGHNT and YENEEA.

This chain links TRBV28 with TRBJ2-1; 12 bases line up with TRBD2. Germline V gene lookup returns CDR1 MDHEN and CDR2 SYDVKM. J was trimmed by 6 bases and V by 5 bases; bases with no gene match: 8. CDR3 length: 16 residues. The CDR3 DNA reads TGTGCCAGCAGTCGGACTAGCGGGGTATCTGGCAATGAGCAGTTCTTC. Amino acids: CASSRTSGVSGNEQFF.